This entry lists 18 T cell receptor beta chains sequenced from one sample in a study of T cell repertoires in cytomegalovirus infection. No antigen has been identified for these receptors. From the reads, TCRdb called clonotypes with MiXCR, one entry per CDR3 protein. The sample records 150,000 or so distinct CDR3 sequences, 30% to 40% being singletons. Sequencing used CD8+ T cells from cultured PBMCs, obtained from culture after CMV antigen stimulation. These receptor sequences come from a human donor in good health (CMV status not recorded). Some clones in this sample may be carry-over from other donors' samples.

This clonotype appeared a few times. The V and J genes are TRBV6-2 or TRBV6-3 and TRBJ2-7; D is perhaps TRBD1 (6 bases). The CDR3 extends over 14 amino acids. Germline CDR1 MNHEY, CDR2 SVGEGT. The V and J ends lost 5 bases and 2 bases respectively, with 13 bases between them. CDR3 loop: CASSPGHFTYEQYF. CDR3 sequence (DNA): TGTGCCAGCAGTCCGGGACACTTCACCTACGAGCAGTACTTC.

This clonotype was counted a few times. The V and J genes are TRBV7-9 and TRBJ2-7; a possible D gene is TRBD1 (6 bases). CDR3 size: 14 residues. With 5 bases removed from V and 2 bases from J, the gap between germline ends came to 13 bases. Germline V gene sequence: CDR1 SEHNR, CDR2 FQNEAQ (reference sequence). CDR3 sequence reads: CASSARDMAYEQYF. The CDR3, as DNA: TGTGCCAGCAGCGCTCGGGACATGGCCTACGAGCAGTACTTC. Full variable domain (remainder filled in from reference TRBV7-9 and TRBJ2-7): DTGVSQNPRHKITKRGQNVTFRCDPISEHNRLYWYRQTLGQGPEFLTYFQNEAQLEKSRLLSDRFSAERPKGSFSTLEIQRTEQGDSAMYLCASSARDMAYEQYFGPGTRLTVT.

The rearrangement uses TRBV3-1 and TRBJ1-1, with D possibly being TRBD1 (5 bases). V shed 6 bases and J shed 3 bases, with 11 bases lying between them. Per the germline V gene, CDR1 is LGHDT and CDR2 is YNNKEL (reference sequence). The CDR3 is 13 amino acids. CDR3 loop: CASRGGGDTEAFF. In DNA form, the CDR3 reads TGTGCCAGCAGAGGCGGGGGTGACACTGAAGCTTTCTTT. Filled out from reference TRBV3-1 and TRBJ1-1, the complete variable domain reads DTAVSQTPKYLVTQMGNDKSIKCEQNLGHDTMYWYKQDSKKFLKIMFSYNNKELIINETVPNRFSPKSPDKAHLNLHINSLELGDSAVYFCASRGGGDTEAFFGQGTRLTVV.

This clonotype was seen a few times. The chain is built from TRBV11-2 and TRBJ2-5; 9 positions agree with TRBD1. The length of the CDR3 is 15 residues. Germline CDR1 is SGHAT and CDR2 is FQNNGV. V lost 5 bases to trimming and J lost 2 bases; unmatched junction nucleotides: 6. CDR3 sequence: CASSVGTGWQETQYF. In DNA form, the CDR3 reads TGTGCCAGCAGCGTAGGGACAGGGTGGCAAGAGACCCAGTACTTC.

This chain uses TRBV6-8 with TRBJ2-5, with D possibly TRBD1 on 6 matching bases. CDR1 is MNHGY and CDR2 is SAAAGT in the germline V gene. V was shortened by 6 bases and J by 1 base, with 12 bases between the two germline ends. The CDR3 has 14 residues. Here the CDR3 reads CASSPRDIQETQYF. For the CDR3, the DNA is TGTGCCAGCAGCCCCAGGGACATCCAAGAGACCCAGTACTTC.

The J gene is TRBJ2-2, the V gene TRBV6-6, with a weak D call TRBD2 (6 bases). With 0 bases removed from V and 4 bases from J, the gap between germline ends came to 6 bases. CDR1 is MNHNY, CDR2 SVGAGI, per germline (reference sequence). The CDR3 extends over 14 amino acids. As DNA, the CDR3 is TGTGCCAGCAGTTACTCAGCGGGCACCGGGGAGCTGTTTTTT. Protein sequence: CASSYSAGTGELFF.

The rearrangement links TRBV27 to TRBJ2-3; D is unresolved. The CDR3 is 13 amino acids. Germline CDR1 reads MNHEY; CDR2 reads SMNVEV (reference sequence). Between the trimmed V and J ends, which lost 4 bases and 2 bases, there was a span of 7 bases. The CDR3 reads CASSWAFTDTQYF. The DNA of the CDR3 is TGTGCCAGCAGTTGGGCATTCACAGATACGCAGTATTTT.

This chain uses TRBV4-1 with TRBJ2-3; TRBD2 matches at 7 bases. Trimming at V came to 1 base and at J to 0 bases, leaving 1 base not matched to a gene. Germline V gene lookup returns CDR1 MGHRA and CDR2 YSYEKL. The CDR3 covers 15 residues. The CDR3 is CASSQGDYSTDTQYF. The CDR3 nucleotides read TGCGCCAGCAGCCAAGGGGACTATAGCACAGATACGCAGTATTTT.

The chain has TRBV4-2 and TRBJ2-3; 13 nucleotides line up with TRBD2. The germline gives CDR1 LGHNA, CDR2 YNFKEQ. V lost 1 base, J lost 5 bases, and 6 bases stayed unmatched. The CDR3 runs to 17 residues. The CDR3 loop reads CASSQATSGGPGDTQYF. CDR3 sequence (DNA): TGTGCCAGCAGCCAAGCGACTAGCGGGGGGCCGGGAGATACGCAGTATTTT.

The rearrangement links TRBV28 to TRBJ2-1; 16 positions agree with TRBD2. This CDR3 is 15 amino acids long. Germline assignment: CDR1 MDHEN and CDR2 SYDVKM. V lost 5 bases to trimming and J lost 7 bases; unmatched junction nucleotides: 2. The CDR3, as DNA: TGTGCCAGCAGTATGGGACTAGCGGGAGGGAATGAGCAGTTCTTC. Translating it yields CASSMGLAGGNEQFF. The variable domain in full, completed from reference TRBV28 and TRBJ2-1, reads DVKVTQSSRYLVKRTGEKVFLECVQDMDHENMFWYRQDPGLGLRLIYFSYDVKMKEKGDIPEGYSVSREKKERFSLILESASTNQTSMYLCASSMGLAGGNEQFFGPGTRLTVL.

This clonotype occurred a few times. CDR3 sequence reads: CASSLATDSLYEQYF. In nucleotides, the CDR3 is TGTGCCAGCAGCTTAGCCACAGACTCCCTCTACGAGCAGTACTTC. The gene calls are TRBV7-2 and TRBJ2-7; no clear D gene. V dropped 0 bases and J dropped 3 bases, with 12 bases sitting between them. CDR1 is SGHTA and CDR2 is FQGNSA in the germline V gene. The CDR3 covers 15 residues.

This clonotype was picked up a small number of times. The chain links TRBV12-3 or TRBV12-4 to TRBJ2-3; D ambiguous. Between the trimmed V and J ends, which lost 6 bases and 6 bases, there was a span of 22 bases. This CDR3 comprises 16 residues. CDR3 residues: CASSHWSRYFVDTQYF. CDR3 nucleotide sequence: TGTGCCAGCAGCCACTGGTCGCGCTATTTTGTTGATACGCAGTATTTT.

The gene calls are TRBV7-3 and TRBJ2-1; 7 bases are a match to TRBD1. The CDR3 consists of 12 residues. Germline V CDR1 and CDR2: SGHTA, FQGTGA. V shed 10 bases and J 16 bases; nucleotides not matched to a gene: 16. The CDR3 DNA reads as TGTGCCACCCGCGATCTGACAGGGCGTTTTTTCTTC. Translation gives CATRDLTGRFFF.

This clonotype has only one observation. A junction end diverges from the germline sequence, so it may reflect a read error. CDR3 protein: CASSLVVGGEQYF. The CDR3 nucleotides are TGTGCCAGCAGCTTAGTGGTAGGGGGCGAGCAGTACTTT. The chain employs TRBV7-2 and TRBJ2-7; the match to TRBD1 covers 7 bases. The CDR3 spans 13 residues. Germline CDR1 and CDR2: SGHTA and FQGNSA.

The gene calls are TRBV9 and TRBJ2-5, with 8 positions matching TRBD1. CDR3 length equals 15 residues. Germline V gene data show CDR1 as SGDLS and CDR2 as YYNGEE. V lost 4 bases, J lost 4 bases, and 9 bases stayed unmatched. The CDR3 coding sequence is TGTGCCAGCAGCTCAATGACAGGGGTCGGAGAGACCCAGTACTTC. It specifies CASSSMTGVGETQYF.

This sequence joins TRBV19 and TRBJ2-3, with 10 positions matching TRBD2. Germline trimming cut 8 bases from V and 2 bases from J; bases unmatched to any gene: 7. The CDR3 is made up of 15 amino acids. Germline lookup yields CDR1 LNHDA and CDR2 SQIVND (reference sequence). The CDR3 sequence: CASEVAGGFTDTQYF. In nucleotides, the CDR3 is TGTGCCAGTGAAGTAGCGGGGGGATTCACAGATACGCAGTATTTT.

The chain links TRBV15 to TRBJ2-5; TRBD2 agrees at 7 bases. The V segment lost 5 bases and the J segment 5 bases; nucleotides outside the gene matches: 26. The CDR3 has 20 amino acids. In germline, CDR1 is LNHNV, CDR2 YYDKDF (reference sequence). The CDR3 region is CATSSLGVGGGKLNSETQYF. The CDR3 DNA follows: TGTGCCACCAGCTCCCTCGGGGTGGGCGGGGGTAAACTCAATTCGGAGACCCAGTACTTC.

The chain couples TRBV2 to TRBJ2-5; 8 bases are shared with TRBD2. Germline CDR1 is SNHLY and CDR2 is FYNNEI. Losses at the gene ends were 4 bases for V and 5 bases for J; bases not matched to a gene: 6. There are 14 residues in the CDR3. Here the CDR3 DNA reads TGTGCCAGCAGTGGACGGGAGGGGTTGGAGACCCAGTACTTC. Translation gives CASSGREGLETQYF.